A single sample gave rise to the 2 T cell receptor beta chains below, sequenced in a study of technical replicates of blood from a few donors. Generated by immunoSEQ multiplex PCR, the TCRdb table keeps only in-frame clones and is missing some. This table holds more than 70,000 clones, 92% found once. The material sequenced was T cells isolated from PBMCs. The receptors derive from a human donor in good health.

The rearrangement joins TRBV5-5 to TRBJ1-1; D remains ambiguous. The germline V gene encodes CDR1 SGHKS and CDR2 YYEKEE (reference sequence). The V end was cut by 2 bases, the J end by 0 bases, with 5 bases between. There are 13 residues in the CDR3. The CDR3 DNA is TGTGCCAGCAGCTTATTCATGAACACTGAAGCTTTCTTT. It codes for CASSLFMNTEAFF.

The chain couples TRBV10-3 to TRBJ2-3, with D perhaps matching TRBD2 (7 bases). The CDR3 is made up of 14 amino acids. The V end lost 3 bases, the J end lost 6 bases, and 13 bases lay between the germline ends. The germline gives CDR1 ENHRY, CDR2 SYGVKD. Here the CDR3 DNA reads TGTGCCATCAGTGACCCGGGCGGGGGCGATACGCAGTATTTT. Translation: CAISDPGGGDTQYF.